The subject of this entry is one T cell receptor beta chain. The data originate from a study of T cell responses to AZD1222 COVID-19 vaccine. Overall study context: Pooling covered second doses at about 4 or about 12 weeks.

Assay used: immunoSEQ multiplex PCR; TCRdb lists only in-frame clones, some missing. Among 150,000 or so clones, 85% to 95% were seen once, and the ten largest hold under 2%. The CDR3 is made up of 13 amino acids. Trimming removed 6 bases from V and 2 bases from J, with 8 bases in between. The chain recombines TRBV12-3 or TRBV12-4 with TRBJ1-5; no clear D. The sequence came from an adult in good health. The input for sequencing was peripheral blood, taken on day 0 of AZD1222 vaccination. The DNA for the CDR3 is TGTGCCAGCAGCCAATTGGGCAATCAGCCCCAGCATTTT. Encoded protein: CASSQLGNQPQHF.